The clone carrying this TCR beta chain was found many times. The target antigen is unknown. Via MiXCR, TCRdb re-called the 5' RACE reads, giving one row per CDR3 protein. The table has roughly 330,000 distinct CDR3 sequences, approximately 7% seen once. The sample belongs to a study of T cells after yellow fever vaccination. Findings and limits, study-wide: Among all clonotypes, a small share was observed in both CD4 and CD8 compartments.

V shed 1 base and J shed 6 bases, with 3 bases lying between them. There are 12 residues in the CDR3. Germline V gene sequence: CDR1 LGHDT, CDR2 YNNKEL (reference sequence). V gene TRBV3-1 combines with J gene TRBJ2-2; no clear D. The input for sequencing was PBMCs, taken about 49 days after the first yellow fever vaccination. The TCR originated in a man younger than 35 who received the YFV17D yellow fever vaccine. The chain's CDR3 is CASSQVSGELFF. CDR3 nucleotide sequence: TGTGCCAGCAGCCAAGTGTCCGGGGAGCTGTTTTTT.